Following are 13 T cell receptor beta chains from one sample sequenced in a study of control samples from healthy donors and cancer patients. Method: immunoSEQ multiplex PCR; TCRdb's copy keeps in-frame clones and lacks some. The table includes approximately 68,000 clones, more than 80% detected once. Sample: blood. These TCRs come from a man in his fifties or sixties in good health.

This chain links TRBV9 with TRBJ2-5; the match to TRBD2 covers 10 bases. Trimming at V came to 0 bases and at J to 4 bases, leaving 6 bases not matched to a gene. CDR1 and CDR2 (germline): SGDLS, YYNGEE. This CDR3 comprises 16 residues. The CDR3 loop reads CASSVARTSGIETQYF. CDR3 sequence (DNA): TGTGCCAGCAGCGTAGCTCGTACTAGCGGGATAGAGACCCAGTACTTC. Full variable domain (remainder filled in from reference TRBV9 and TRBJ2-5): DSGVTQTPKHLITATGQRVTLRCSPRSGDLSVYWYQQSLDQGLQFLIQYYNGEERAKGNILERFSAQQFPDLHSELNLSSLELGDSALYFCASSVARTSGIETQYFGPGTRLLVL.

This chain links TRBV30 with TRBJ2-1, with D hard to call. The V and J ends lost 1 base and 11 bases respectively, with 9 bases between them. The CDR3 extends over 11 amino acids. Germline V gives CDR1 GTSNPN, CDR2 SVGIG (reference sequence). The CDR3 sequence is CAWSAPLQQFF. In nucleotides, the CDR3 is TGTGCCTGGAGTGCTCCCCTCCAGCAGTTCTTC. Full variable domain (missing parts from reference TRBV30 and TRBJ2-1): SQTIHQWPATLVQPVGSPLSLECTVEGTSNPNLYWYRQAAGRGLQLLFYSVGIGQISSEVPQNLSASRPQDRQFILSSKKLLLSDSGFYLCAWSAPLQQFFGPGTRLTVL.

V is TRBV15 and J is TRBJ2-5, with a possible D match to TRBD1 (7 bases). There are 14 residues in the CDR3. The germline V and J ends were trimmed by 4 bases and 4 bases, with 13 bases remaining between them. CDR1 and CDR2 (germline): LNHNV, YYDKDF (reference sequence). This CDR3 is CATSTRGQRETQYF. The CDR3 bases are TGTGCCACCAGCACGCGGGGACAGCGAGAGACCCAGTACTTC.

CDR3 in DNA: TGTGCCAGCAGCTTAGCTGGCGGGAGTTCAACAGAGACCCAGTACTTC. Translation: CASSLAGGSSTETQYF. The V and J genes are TRBV11-1 and TRBJ2-5; 7 bases are a match to TRBD2. This CDR3 has 16 amino acids. Per germline, CDR1 SGHAT and CDR2 FQDESV (reference sequence). V shed 0 bases and J 4 bases; nucleotides not matched to a gene: 8.

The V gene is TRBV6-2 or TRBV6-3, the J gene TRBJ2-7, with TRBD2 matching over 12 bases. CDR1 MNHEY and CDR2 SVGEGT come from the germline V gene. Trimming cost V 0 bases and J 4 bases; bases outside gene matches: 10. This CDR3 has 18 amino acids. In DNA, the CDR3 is TGTGCCAGCAGTTACTCCCGCCCCACTAGCGGGAGGCTGTACGAGCAGTACTTC. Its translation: CASSYSRPTSGRLYEQYF.

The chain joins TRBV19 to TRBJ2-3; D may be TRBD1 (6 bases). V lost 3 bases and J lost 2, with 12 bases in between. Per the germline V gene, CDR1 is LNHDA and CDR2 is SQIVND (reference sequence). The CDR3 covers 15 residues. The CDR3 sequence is CASSIGTYTTDTQYF. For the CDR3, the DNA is TGTGCCAGTAGTATTGGGACATATACCACAGATACGCAGTATTTT. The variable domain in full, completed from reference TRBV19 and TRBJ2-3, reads DGGITQSPKYLFRKEGQNVTLSCEQNLNHDAMYWYRQDPGQGLRLIYYSQIVNDFQKGDIAEGYSVSREKKESFPLTVTSAQKNPTAFYLCASSIGTYTTDTQYFGPGTRLTVL.

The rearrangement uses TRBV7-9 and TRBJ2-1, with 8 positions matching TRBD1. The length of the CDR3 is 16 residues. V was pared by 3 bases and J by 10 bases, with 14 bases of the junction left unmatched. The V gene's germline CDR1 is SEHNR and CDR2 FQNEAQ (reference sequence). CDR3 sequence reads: CASSFYHRTGKDEQFF. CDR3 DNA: TGTGCCAGCAGCTTTTACCACCGGACAGGGAAGGACGAGCAGTTCTTC.

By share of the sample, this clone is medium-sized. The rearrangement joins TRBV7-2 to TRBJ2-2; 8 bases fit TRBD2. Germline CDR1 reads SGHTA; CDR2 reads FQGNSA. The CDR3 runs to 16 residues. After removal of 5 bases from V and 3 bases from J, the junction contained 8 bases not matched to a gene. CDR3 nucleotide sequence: TGTGCCAGCAGCCCAAGCTCGGGGGGGTACACCGGGGAGCTGTTTTTT. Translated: CASSPSSGGYTGELFF.

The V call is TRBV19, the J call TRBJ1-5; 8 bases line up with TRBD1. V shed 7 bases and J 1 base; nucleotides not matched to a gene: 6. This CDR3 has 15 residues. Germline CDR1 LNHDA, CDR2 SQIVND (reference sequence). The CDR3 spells CASNHDRGSNQPQHF. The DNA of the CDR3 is TGTGCCAGTAACCACGACAGGGGCAGCAATCAGCCCCAGCATTTT. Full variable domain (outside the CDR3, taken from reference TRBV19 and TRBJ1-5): DGGITQSPKYLFRKEGQNVTLSCEQNLNHDAMYWYRQDPGQGLRLIYYSQIVNDFQKGDIAEGYSVSREKKESFPLTVTSAQKNPTAFYLCASNHDRGSNQPQHFGDGTRLSIL.

This CDR3 is CASSPGPAENTGELFF. For the CDR3, the DNA is TGTGCCAGCAGCCCGGGGCCAGCGGAGAACACCGGGGAGCTGTTTTTT. The chain combines TRBV7-3 with TRBJ2-2; D possibly matches TRBD1 or TRBD2 (5 bases each). Germline CDR1 SGHTA, CDR2 FQGTGA. V lost 5 bases and J lost 1, with 14 bases in between. The CDR3 has 16 residues. Full variable domain (remainder filled in from reference TRBV7-3 and TRBJ2-2): GAGVSQTPSNKVTEKGKYVELRCDPISGHTALYWYRQSLGQGPEFLIYFQGTGAADDSGLPNDRFFAVRPEGSVSTLKIQRTERGDSAVYLCASSPGPAENTGELFFGEGSRLTVL.

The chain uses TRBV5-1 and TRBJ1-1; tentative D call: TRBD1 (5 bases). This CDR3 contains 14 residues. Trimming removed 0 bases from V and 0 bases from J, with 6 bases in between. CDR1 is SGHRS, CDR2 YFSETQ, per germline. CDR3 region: CASSLGRVNTEAFF. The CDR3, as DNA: TGCGCCAGCAGCTTGGGCAGGGTGAACACTGAAGCTTTCTTT.

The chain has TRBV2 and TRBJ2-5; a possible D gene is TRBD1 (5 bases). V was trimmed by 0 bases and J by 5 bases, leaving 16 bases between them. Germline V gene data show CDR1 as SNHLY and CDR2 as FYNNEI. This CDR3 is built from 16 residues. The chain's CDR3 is CASSEALGSGSETQYF. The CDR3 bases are TGTGCCAGCAGTGAAGCGCTTGGGTCAGGGTCGGAGACCCAGTACTTC.

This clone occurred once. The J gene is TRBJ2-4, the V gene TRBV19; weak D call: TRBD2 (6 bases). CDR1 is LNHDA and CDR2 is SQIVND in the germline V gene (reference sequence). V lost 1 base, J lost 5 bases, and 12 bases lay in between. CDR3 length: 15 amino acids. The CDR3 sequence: CASSIGWGGENIQYF. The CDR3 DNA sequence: TGTGCCAGTAGTATAGGATGGGGCGGGGAAAACATTCAGTACTTC.